This is a list of T cell receptor beta chains from one sample in a study of chemoradiotherapy in HPV16-positive cancers. Sequencing was performed with immunoSEQ multiplex PCR; in TCRdb, only in-frame clones are kept and a portion is missing. The sample shows about 68,000 clones, around nine tenths of them seen only once. This specimen was blood, taken from a patient who underwent chemoradiotherapy. The receptors come from a human donor with HPV-associated anogenital cancer. Both conserved end residues are part of each CDR3. The D gene is left open where the match is weak. The listing skips clone size in some rows; elsewhere it reads once, few, many or a size class.

size	V	D	J	DNA	CDR3
.	TRBV7-6	TRBD2	TRBJ2-2	TGTGCCAGCAGCTTAGCGGGGACTAGCGGGGAGGACACCGGGGAGCTGTTTTTT	CASSLAGTSGEDTGELFF
.	TRBV4-1	TRBD1	TRBJ2-7	TGCGCCAGCAGCCAGCCTGGACAGGGGAAATACGAGCAGTACTTC	CASSQPGQGKYEQYF
.	TRBV28	.	TRBJ2-5	TGTGCCAGCAGTTTTTTGGGGGCGCGTTGGGAGACCCAGTACTTC	CASSFLGARWETQYF
.	TRBV11-3	TRBD2	TRBJ2-3	TGTGCCAGCAGCTTAGAGAGACTAGCGGGAGGGGATACGCAGTATTTT	CASSLERLAGGDTQYF
.	TRBV7-9	.	TRBJ2-3	TGTGCCAGCAGCCAAGGACTGTCCACAGATACGCAGTATTTT	CASSQGLSTDTQYF
.	TRBV30	.	TRBJ2-6	TGTGCCTGGAGATCCTTAGGGGTTGGGGTTTCTGGGGCCAACGTCCTGACTTTC	CAWRSLGVGVSGANVLTF
few	TRBV5-3	TRBD2	TRBJ2-5	TGTGCCAGACTAGCGGGGGCGGAGGAGACCCAGTACTTC	CARLAGAEETQYF
.	TRBV11-3	.	TRBJ2-7	TGTGCCAGCAGCTTAGATTTTCCGGCCGAGCAGTACTTC	CASSLDFPAEQYF
.	TRBV5-1	.	TRBJ2-5	TGCGCCAGCAGCCCGCAGTCGATGCAGGGTTCAGAGACCCAGTACTTC	CASSPQSMQGSETQYF
once	TRBV5-1	.	TRBJ1-1	TGCGCCAGCAGCCCCGGGGCGACGGTTAGAGGTTACACTGAAGCTTTCTTT	CASSPGATVRGYTEAFF
.	TRBV27	.	TRBJ2-7	TGTGCCAGCTCCGCCGGACGCTCCTACGAGCAGTACTTC	CASSAGRSYEQYF
once	TRBV28	.	TRBJ2-1	TGTGCCAGCAGTCTCCGACTAGGAGCAGGCCTTGAGCAGTTCTTC	CASSLRLGAGLEQFF
.	TRBV4-2	.	TRBJ1-1	TGTGCCAGCAGCCAAGATCGGGCAATGGGCACTGAAGCTTTCTTT	CASSQDRAMGTEAFF
.	TRBV30	TRBD1	TRBJ1-2	TGTGCCTGGAGTCGACAGGGTTTGGGCTATGGCTACACCTTC	CAWSRQGLGYGYTF
few	TRBV7-2	TRBD2	TRBJ2-3	TGTGCCACCTCTCCGGGACTAGCGGGAGATACGCAGTATTTT	CATSPGLAGDTQYF
.	TRBV23-1	TRBD1	TRBJ1-5	TGCGCCAGCACCCAATCGGGGACAGGTTCTTATCAGCCCCAGCATTTT	CASTQSGTGSYQPQHF
.	TRBV5-6	.	TRBJ1-2	TGTGCCAGCACCACCACCGGGGAATGGTTCGGCTATGGCTACACCTTC	CASTTTGEWFGYGYTF
.	TRBV19	.	TRBJ1-4	TGTGCCAGTAGTATGGGACTTAAGGAAAAACTGTTTTTT	CASSMGLKEKLFF
.	TRBV5-4	.	TRBJ2-7	TGTGCCAGCAGCTGGGAGAGGGGCGAGCAGTACTTC	CASSWERGEQYF
.	TRBV5-4	.	TRBJ1-6	TGTGCCAGCAGCGCTAGGGAGAATTCACCCCTCCACTTT	CASSARENSPLHF
.	TRBV2	TRBD1	TRBJ2-7	TGTGCCTCTCGGACAGGGCTTACCTACGAGCAGTACTTC	CASRTGLTYEQYF
.	TRBV27	.	TRBJ2-6	TGTGCCAGCAGTTTTATTAAAAGGGCAGCCCTCTTCTCTGGGGCCAACGTCCTGACTTTC	CASSFIKRAALFSGANVLTF
.	TRBV5-4	.	TRBJ1-5	TGTGCCAGCAGCTTAGGGGGGTCCGGGCCCCAGCATTTT	CASSLGGSGPQHF